Following are 32 T cell receptor beta chains from one sample sequenced in a study of regulatory T cells after allogeneic stem cell transplantation. Amplification of the TCR beta CDR3 region followed SMARTer RACE reverse transcription of RNA. TCRdb redid the calling of the 5' RACE reads with MiXCR, one entry per CDR3 protein. The table shows 410 or so distinct CDR3 sequences, with 20% to 25% occurring only once. The sequencing used sorted CD4+ T cells from blood (whether regulatory or conventional is not recorded), collected 30 days after allogeneic stem cell transplant. The receptors derive from a human patient who had an allogeneic stem cell transplant, so the T cells may come from the graft donor.

This clonotype was picked up a small number of times. A clone one base away is much larger, so this may be a read error. The chain carries TRBV10-3 and TRBJ2-7; TRBD1 might be the D (5 bases). V shed 2 bases and J shed 7 bases, with 12 bases lying between them. The CDR3 is 13 residues long. Per germline, CDR1 ENHRY and CDR2 SYGVKD. The CDR3 bases are TGTGCCATCAGTGAGGGGGCCCGTAATGAGCAGTACTTC. It specifies CAISEGARNEQYF.

In its sample, this clonotype ranks as hyperexpanded. The CDR3 DNA sequence: TGTGCCAGCAGCCCCCGACAGGGCAACCACGAGCAGTACTTC. Residues: CASSPRQGNHEQYF. This chain connects TRBV11-3 to TRBJ2-7, with 7 bases matching TRBD1. Germline trimming cut 5 bases from V and 5 bases from J; bases unmatched to any gene: 9. From germline, CDR1 is SGHNT and CDR2 YENEEA. CDR3 length equals 14 residues.

As regards this clonotype: At one end the junction does not follow the germline gene, possibly because of a read error. This chain uses TRBV10-2 with TRBJ1-2, with D possibly matching TRBD1 (5 bases). Per the germline V gene, CDR1 is WSHSY and CDR2 is SAAADI. The length of the CDR3 is 14 residues. CDR3 nucleotide sequence: TGCGCCCGCAGTGAGAGGGGCGCGGGTTGTGGCTACACCTTC. It specifies CARSERGAGCGYTF.

V is TRBV4-2 and J is TRBJ2-7; 8 positions agree with TRBD1. Per the germline V gene, CDR1 is LGHNA and CDR2 is YNFKEQ. The junction had 14 bases not matched to a gene; V was cut back by 1 base and J by 3 bases. CDR3 length: 18 residues. The CDR3 protein is CASSQAISTDRGIYEQYF. The DNA of the CDR3 is TGTGCCAGCAGCCAAGCTATTTCAACAGACAGGGGAATCTACGAGCAGTACTTC.

Relative to its sample, this clonotype is medium-sized (0.01 to 0.1%). The chain couples TRBV10-3 to TRBJ2-7, with D perhaps matching TRBD1 (5 bases). This CDR3 contains 13 residues. CDR1 is ENHRY and CDR2 is SYGVKD in the germline V gene. Trimming cost V 3 bases and J 7 bases, with 13 bases left between them. CDR3 bases: TGTGCCATCAGTGATGGGGCCCGTAATGAGCAGTACTTC. Translating it yields CAISDGARNEQYF.

By share, this clonotype ranks as large. J is TRBJ1-5 and V is TRBV6-1; D perhaps matches TRBD1 (5 bases). The CDR3 is 14 residues long. The germline V gene has CDR1 MNHNS and CDR2 SASEGT. V dropped 6 bases and J dropped 3 bases, with 12 bases sitting between them. CDR3 sequence reads: CASSLRQNNQPQHF. CDR3 sequence (DNA): TGTGCCAGCAGCCTACGACAGAACAATCAGCCCCAGCATTTT.

The chain has TRBV20-1 and TRBJ2-1; a possible D gene is TRBD1 (6 bases). The CDR3 loop spans 14 amino acids. In germline, CDR1 is DFQATT, CDR2 SNEGSKA (reference sequence). Trimming took 3 bases from V and 4 from J, leaving 13 bases between them. This chain's CDR3 is CSARQLRGYNEQFF. The CDR3 coding sequence is TGCAGTGCTAGGCAATTGAGGGGGTACAATGAGCAGTTCTTC.

This clonotype is categorized as large. The J gene is TRBJ2-7, the V gene TRBV29-1; TRBD1 matches at 7 bases. CDR3 length: 13 residues. The germline V gene encodes CDR1 SQVTM and CDR2 ANQGSEA. J gave up 2 bases and V 6 bases, and 7 bases lay outside the gene matches. The CDR3 DNA is TGCAGCGTCCCGACAGGGTCAACCTACGAGCAGTACTTC. This translates into CSVPTGSTYEQYF.

The chain joins TRBV18 to TRBJ2-7; a possible D gene is TRBD1 (6 bases). Germline values: CDR1 KGHSH, CDR2 LQKENI. CDR3 size: 15 residues. Trimming took off 3 bases at V and 5 bases at J, with 17 bases between the two ends. CDR3 loop: CASSPSGTGSHEQYF. Here the CDR3 DNA reads TGTGCCAGCTCACCTTCCGGAACAGGGTCCCACGAGCAGTACTTC.

This clonotype is judged large. The chain has TRBV4-1 and TRBJ1-1; D is possibly TRBD1 (6 bases). Germline V lookup: CDR1 MGHRA, CDR2 YSYEKL. CDR3 length: 13 residues. Trimming took 3 bases from V and 1 from J, leaving 6 bases between them. The CDR3 DNA reads as TGCGCCAGCAGCCAGGGACAGAACACTGAAGCTTTCTTT. Amino acid sequence: CASSQGQNTEAFF.

This clonotype is hyperexpanded by share. The gene calls are TRBV6-2 or TRBV6-3 and TRBJ2-7; D not certain. Trimming removed 5 bases at V and 0 bases at J, with 8 bases between. CDR3 length: 13 residues. CDR1 MNHEY and CDR2 SVGEGT come from the germline V gene. CDR3 amino acids: CASSPGYSYEQYF. The DNA for the CDR3 is TGTGCCAGCAGTCCAGGATACTCCTACGAGCAGTACTTC.

J is TRBJ2-1 and V is TRBV20-1; a possible D gene is TRBD2 (6 bases). Germline V gene sequence: CDR1 DFQATT, CDR2 SNEGSKA (reference sequence). The V end was cut by 4 bases, the J end by 4 bases, with 17 bases between. This CDR3 has 15 residues. CDR3 region: CSAKIAETLYNEQFF. The CDR3 bases are TGCAGTGCTAAGATAGCGGAAACCTTATACAATGAGCAGTTCTTC.

By proportion, this clonotype is large (0.1 to 1%). V and J are TRBV20-1 and TRBJ2-5, with TRBD1 matching over 8 bases. The germline CDR1 and CDR2 sequences are DFQATT and SNEGSKA (reference sequence). The V and J ends lost 6 bases and 4 bases, in that order; junction bases with no gene match: 10. The CDR3 extends over 14 amino acids. This CDR3 is CSARTGSVGETQYF. The DNA for the CDR3 is TGCAGTGCCAGGACAGGGTCGGTGGGAGAGACCCAGTACTTC.

This clonotype is deemed large. V gene TRBV5-6 combines with J gene TRBJ1-1; D is unresolved. The germline CDR1 and CDR2 sequences are SGHDT and YYEEEE. CDR3 length: 16 amino acids. The V gene lost 0 bases and the J gene lost 3 bases, with 15 bases spanning the gap. Written as DNA, the CDR3 is TGTGCCAGCAGCTTGGCCGCGGGGATTCTCGACACTGAAGCTTTCTTT. This encodes CASSLAAGILDTEAFF. The entire variable domain, with the rest obtained from reference TRBV5-6 and TRBJ1-1, is as follows: DAGVTQSPTHLIKTRGQQVTLRCSPKSGHDTVSWYQQALGQGPQFIFQYYEEEERQRGNFPDRFSGHQFPNYSSELNVNALLLGDSALYLCASSLAAGILDTEAFFGQGTRLTVV.

V usage is TRBV5-1 and J usage is TRBJ1-2; 8 bases map to TRBD1. CDR3 length equals 15 residues. The germline V gene encodes CDR1 SGHRS and CDR2 YFSETQ. The V gene end was trimmed by 4 bases and the J gene end by 6 bases; junction bases not matched to a gene: 11. The CDR3 protein is CASSPTGGLNDGYTF. CDR3 coding DNA: TGCGCCAGCAGCCCTACAGGGGGACTGAATGATGGCTACACCTTC.

By sample fraction, this clonotype is large. The chain carries TRBV7-2 and TRBJ2-7, with 8 bases fitting TRBD1. Germline V lookup: CDR1 SGHTA, CDR2 FQGNSA. This CDR3 is 18 amino acids long. The V and J ends lost 5 bases and 2 bases, in that order; junction bases with no gene match: 17. Here the CDR3 DNA reads TGTGCCAGCAGCCTAGACAAGGACAGGGTAATTTCCCCCTACGAGCAGTACTTC. Its protein product is CASSLDKDRVISPYEQYF.

This clonotype ranks as medium-sized. CDR3 DNA sequence: TGTGCCAGCAGCCTTGACAGGGTCTCACGGTACACTGAAGCTTTCTTT. Protein sequence: CASSLDRVSRYTEAFF. The rearrangement uses TRBV7-9 and TRBJ1-1, with 7 bases aligning to TRBD1. Germline V gene lookup returns CDR1 SEHNR and CDR2 FQNEAQ (reference sequence). There are 16 residues in the CDR3. The V gene end was trimmed by 5 bases and the J gene end by 3 bases; junction bases not matched to a gene: 12. The variable domain in full, with the rest retrieved from reference TRBV7-9 and TRBJ1-1, is DTGVSQNPRHKITKRGQNVTFRCDPISEHNRLYWYRQTLGQGPEFLTYFQNEAQLEKSRLLSDRFSAERPKGSFSTLEIQRTEQGDSAMYLCASSLDRVSRYTEAFFGQGTRLTVV.

This clonotype rates as large (0.1 to 1%). V and J are TRBV5-1 and TRBJ2-1; 7 positions match TRBD1. V trimming: 9 bases; J trimming: 0 bases; junction bases outside the gene matches: 6. This CDR3 is built from 14 residues. Per the germline V gene, CDR1 is SGHRS and CDR2 is YFSETQ. The CDR3 is CATRWDSSYNEQFF. The CDR3 DNA sequence: TGCGCCACCAGATGGGACAGCTCCTACAATGAGCAGTTCTTC.

In this sample, this clonotype is large. The rearrangement links TRBV11-2 to TRBJ2-3; 8 nucleotides align to TRBD2. This CDR3 comprises 17 residues. Losses at the gene ends were 1 base for V and 1 base for J; bases not matched to a gene: 7. Per the germline V gene, CDR1 is SGHAT and CDR2 is FQNNGV. The CDR3 nucleotides are TGTGCCAGCAGCTTAGCTCCTAGCGGGCTACGCACAGATACGCAGTATTTT. As protein: CASSLAPSGLRTDTQYF.

This clonotype was counted between two and nine times. No DNA is shown, since the ends of the CDR3 on it are uncertain; the CDR3 is the one TCRdb lists. J is TRBJ1-2 and V is TRBV12-3 or TRBV12-4. 12 amino acids form the CDR3, both terminal residues included. The CDR3 loop reads CAGSSANYGCTF.

By share of the sample, this clonotype is large (0.1 to 1%). The chain is built from TRBV24-1 and TRBJ1-1; D perhaps matches TRBD1 (6 bases). V gave up 3 bases and J gave up 12 bases, with 16 bases separating them. The CDR3 length is 13 residues. CDR1 and CDR2 from the germline V gene are KGHDR and SFDVKD. Here the CDR3 DNA reads TGTGCCACCAGTGATCCCAGAAACAGGGCGACTTTCTTT. It translates to CATSDPRNRATFF.

This clonotype rates as hyperexpanded. The genes are TRBV4-1 and TRBJ2-2; maybe TRBD2 (6 bases). CDR1 and CDR2 from the germline V gene are MGHRA and YSYEKL. Trimming took 4 bases from V and 3 from J, leaving 12 bases between them. The CDR3 runs 15 residues. The CDR3 sequence is CASSPGGADTGELFF. The CDR3 nucleotides are TGCGCCAGCAGCCCAGGAGGGGCGGACACCGGGGAGCTGTTTTTT.

The chain links TRBV7-2 to TRBJ2-3; 7 positions agree with TRBD2. With V trimmed by 1 base and J by 0 bases, 7 bases remained unmatched. The CDR3 contains 17 residues. CDR1 SGHTA and CDR2 FQGNSA come from the germline V gene. CDR3 DNA sequence: TGTGCCAGCAGCTTAGGTCCAGCGGGGCTTAGCACAGATACGCAGTATTTT. Translation: CASSLGPAGLSTDTQYF.

Worth noting for this clonotype: The germline gene is not matched at one end of the junction; a read error may be the cause. The chain links TRBV27 to TRBJ2-7, with 7 bases that match TRBD2. Germline assignment: CDR1 MNHEY and CDR2 SMNVEV (reference sequence). The CDR3 has 15 residues. The CDR3 region has the DNA TGTGCCTGCAGTTTAGCTCTGGGACTATACTACGAGCAGTACTTC. This encodes CACSLALGLYYEQYF.

In its sample, this clonotype is large. This chain links TRBV6-2 or TRBV6-3 with TRBJ2-1; no clear D. In germline, CDR1 is MNHEY, CDR2 SVGEGT. Trimming stripped 7 bases from V and 4 bases from J, with 14 bases between. The CDR3 runs 14 residues. CDR3 residues: CASTDPAGYNEQFF. The DNA for the CDR3 is TGTGCCAGCACCGATCCTGCCGGGTACAATGAGCAGTTCTTC.

This clonotype is medium-sized. V usage is TRBV5-1 and J usage is TRBJ2-3; 7 bases agree with TRBD1. With V trimmed by 4 bases and J by 3 bases, 5 bases remained unmatched. The CDR3 sequence is 14 residues long. Germline loops: CDR1 SGHRS, CDR2 YFSETQ. CDR3 nucleotide sequence: TGCGCCAGCAGCGGGACAGTTCGGACAGATACGCAGTATTTT. Amino acids: CASSGTVRTDTQYF.

By frequency in the sample, this clonotype is large. The chain joins TRBV30 to TRBJ1-5; D is unclear. CDR1 and CDR2 (germline): GTSNPN, SVGIG (reference sequence). The V gene lost 0 bases and the J gene lost 3 bases, with 6 bases spanning the gap. This CDR3 is 13 amino acids long. The CDR3 DNA reads TGTGCCTGGAGTGTACGGGTCAATCAGCCCCAGCATTTT. Protein product: CAWSVRVNQPQHF.

This clonotype is medium-sized (0.01 to 0.1%). CDR3 DNA: TGTGCCATCAGTGAGCGGTCCAATCAGCCCCAGCATTTT. It codes for CAISERSNQPQHF. The gene calls are TRBV10-3 and TRBJ1-5, with no clear D. The CDR3 contains 13 residues. The germline gives CDR1 ENHRY, CDR2 SYGVKD. Trimming shortened V by 2 bases and J by 3 bases, and 5 bases separated the two germline ends.

This clonotype rates as large. The chain employs TRBV12-3 or TRBV12-4 and TRBJ2-7, with TRBD2 identical over 8 bases. The CDR3 is 11 residues long. V lost 4 bases, J lost 9 bases, and 2 bases stayed unmatched. The CDR3 DNA is TGTGCCAGCAGTTACGGGGGGGGGCAGTACTTC. Translation gives CASSYGGGQYF.

The sample holds a few counts of this clonotype. This may stem from a read error, because a much larger clone lies one nucleotide away. The gene calls are TRBV6-5 and TRBJ1-2, with 9 bases that match TRBD1. V shed 10 bases, J shed 5 bases, and the junction held 8 bases outside the gene matches. Germline lookup yields CDR1 MNHEY and CDR2 SVGAGI. The CDR3 has 13 residues. CDR3 residues: CANTLGQGYGYTF. Here the CDR3 DNA reads TGTGCCAACACCCTCGGACAGGGGTATGGCTACACCTTC.

This clonotype is medium-sized (0.01 to 0.1%) in the sample. The CDR3 DNA reads TGTGCCACCAGTGATTTGTTTTTGGACAAATGGGAAAAACTGTTTTTT. Amino acids: CATSDLFLDKWEKLFF. V usage is TRBV24-1 and J usage is TRBJ1-4, with D tentatively TRBD1 (5 bases). V lost 0 bases, J lost 8 bases, and 15 bases lay in between. The germline CDR1 and CDR2 sequences are KGHDR and SFDVKD. This CDR3 is 16 amino acids long.

By share, this clonotype counts as medium-sized. The CDR3 sequence is CASSSLLAGGPKGNEQFF. In nucleotides, the CDR3 is TGTGCCAGCAGCTCCTTACTAGCGGGAGGGCCTAAGGGCAATGAGCAGTTCTTC. The genes are TRBV7-9 and TRBJ2-1, with 13 bases identical to TRBD2. In germline, CDR1 is SEHNR, CDR2 FQNEAQ (reference sequence). The CDR3 consists of 18 residues. V dropped 4 bases and J dropped 6; count of bases not matched to a gene: 12.